These 20 T cell receptor beta chains were sequenced from one sample in a study of cytomegalovirus exposure and HLA in healthy donors. Measured with immunoSEQ multiplex PCR; TCRdb has only the in-frame clones, and not every one. The profile covers more than 250,000 clones, with roughly 85% appearing a single time and 0.7% to 0.85% taken by the ten largest. The material sequenced was PBMCs. The receptors come from a woman aged 18-35 years in good health and CMV-seronegative.

The chain links TRBV7-6 to TRBJ1-1; D remains unclear. V was shortened by 3 bases and J by 5 bases, with 10 bases between the two germline ends. This CDR3 has 13 residues. The germline V gene has CDR1 SGHVS and CDR2 FNYEAQ. The CDR3 DNA is TGTGCCAGCAGCTTCGGGGTTGGGACTGAAGCTTTCTTT. This sequence encodes CASSFGVGTEAFF.

V gene TRBV19 combines with J gene TRBJ1-2; tentative D call: TRBD1 (6 bases). Germline V gene data show CDR1 as LNHDA and CDR2 as SQIVND (reference sequence). V lost 4 bases and J lost 3, with 15 bases in between. This CDR3 comprises 15 residues. The DNA for the CDR3 is TGTGCCAGTAGTACCGCGGCAGGGGCGGACTATGGCTACACCTTC. Protein product: CASSTAAGADYGYTF.

The chain uses TRBV7-7 and TRBJ1-1; 7 bases agree with TRBD1. V trimming: 6 bases; J trimming: 4 bases; junction bases outside the gene matches: 5. Germline CDR1 reads SSHAT; CDR2 reads FNYEAQ (reference sequence). This CDR3 spans 13 amino acids. This chain's CDR3 is CASSRDSGTEAFF. The CDR3 DNA follows: TGTGCCAGCAGTCGGGACAGTGGCACTGAAGCTTTCTTT.

This clone was observed a handful of times. V and J are TRBV5-6 and TRBJ1-5; 9 bases are shared with TRBD1. There are 16 residues in the CDR3. Germline CDR1 reads SGHDT; CDR2 reads YYEEEE. The ends lost 2 bases at V and 6 bases at J; junction bases unmatched: 9. For the CDR3, the DNA is TGTGCCAGCAGCTTTGGGACAGGGAGGACGGGTCAGCCCCAGCATTTT. Protein product: CASSFGTGRTGQPQHF.

The count of this clone is one. Other DNA sequences in the sample encode the same CDR3. The J gene is TRBJ2-7, the V gene TRBV7-2; tentative D call: TRBD2 (6 bases). Germline V lookup: CDR1 SGHTA, CDR2 FQGNSA. The CDR3 length is 13 residues. Trimming cost V 1 base and J 2 bases, with 6 bases left between them. CDR3: CASSLGLAYEQYF. The CDR3 nucleotides are TGTGCCAGCAGCTTAGGACTAGCCTACGAGCAGTACTTC.

The V and J genes are TRBV5-1 and TRBJ2-5; D is possibly TRBD2 (6 bases). Germline assignment: CDR1 SGHRS and CDR2 YFSETQ. The V and J ends lost 7 bases and 4 bases respectively, with 14 bases between them. This CDR3 comprises 13 residues. CDR3 bases: TGCGCCAGCTACCCGGGAGAGCCAGAGACCCAGTACTTC. Residues: CASYPGEPETQYF.

This clone was observed a single time. The genes are TRBV18 and TRBJ2-3, with a weak D call TRBD1 (6 bases). Germline CDR1 is KGHSH and CDR2 is LQKENI. This CDR3 is 14 amino acids long. The V end lost 3 bases, the J end lost 4 bases, and 11 bases lay between the germline ends. The CDR3 DNA follows: TGTGCCAGCTCACCGTCACAGGGCGCAGATACGCAGTATTTT. As protein: CASSPSQGADTQYF.

In this sample, this clone turned up a few times. This chain connects TRBV7-3 to TRBJ2-2; TRBD2 matches 10 bases. Unmatched junction bases numbered 4, after V lost 0 bases and J lost 6 bases. This CDR3 region has 16 residues. Germline V gene data show CDR1 as SGHTA and CDR2 as FQGTGA. The CDR3 loop is CASSLTPSGSPGELFF. The CDR3 DNA sequence: TGTGCCAGCAGCTTAACGCCTAGCGGGAGCCCCGGGGAGCTGTTTTTT.

The V gene is TRBV6-5, the J gene TRBJ1-2; the D gene is possibly TRBD1 (6 bases). CDR1 and CDR2 from the germline V gene are MNHEY and SVGAGI. CDR3 length equals 14 residues. Trimming left V 5 bases short and J 7 bases short, with 17 bases between. The CDR3: CASSPGHLGSGYTF. CDR3 sequence (DNA): TGTGCCAGCAGTCCGGGACACTTGGGTAGTGGCTACACCTTC.

The chain carries TRBV7-2 and TRBJ2-7; TRBD1 aligns across 8 bases. The junction had 5 bases not matched to a gene; V was cut back by 1 base and J by 3 bases. The germline V gene has CDR1 SGHTA and CDR2 FQGNSA. The CDR3 is 15 residues long. The CDR3 nucleotides are TGTGCCAGCAGCTTAGGAGGACAGGGATACTACGAGCAGTACTTC. Residues: CASSLGGQGYYEQYF.

This chain uses TRBV28 with TRBJ1-5, with a tentative D call TRBD1 (5 bases). The CDR3 totals 14 residues. Germline V gene lookup returns CDR1 MDHEN and CDR2 SYDVKM. The germline V and J ends were trimmed by 5 bases and 6 bases, with 14 bases remaining between them. CDR3 DNA sequence: TGTGCCAGCAGTCCGATCACGGGGGGTCAGCCCCAGCATTTT. Translating gives CASSPITGGQPQHF.

The chain carries TRBV28 and TRBJ1-1, with 8 nucleotides matching TRBD1. Per the germline V gene, CDR1 is MDHEN and CDR2 is SYDVKM. The CDR3 runs to 18 residues. The ends lost 4 bases at V and 6 bases at J; junction bases unmatched: 19. The CDR3 is CASSSYARIRGQGAEAFF. CDR3 coding DNA: TGTGCCAGCAGTTCCTACGCAAGAATCAGGGGGCAGGGGGCTGAAGCTTTCTTT.

The chain has TRBV6-1 and TRBJ2-1; D gene uncertain. The CDR3 contains 11 residues. With 6 bases removed from V and 10 bases from J, the gap between germline ends came to 10 bases. Per the germline V gene, CDR1 is MNHNS and CDR2 is SASEGT. The DNA for the CDR3 is TGTGCCAGCAGCCAGACTCGGGAGCAGTTCTTC. It is translated as CASSQTREQFF.

The chain carries TRBV5-1 and TRBJ2-3; no definite D call. This CDR3 contains 16 residues. Germline-derived CDR1 and CDR2 are SGHRS and YFSETQ. V shed 0 bases and J shed 0 bases, with 11 bases lying between them. The CDR3 region is CASSLGAGTSTDTQYF. The CDR3 DNA reads TGCGCCAGCAGCTTGGGGGCCGGCACTAGCACAGATACGCAGTATTTT.

The V and J genes are TRBV4-1 and TRBJ1-5; no firm D call. CDR3 size: 14 residues. V lost 0 bases and J 7 bases, leaving 10 bases between the germline ends. Germline V gene sequence: CDR1 MGHRA, CDR2 YSYEKL. Here the CDR3 DNA reads TGCGCCAGCAGCCAAGATATGGTACGGCAGCCCCAGCATTTT. It specifies CASSQDMVRQPQHF.

This chain uses TRBV29-1 with TRBJ2-7; weak D call: TRBD1 (5 bases). The germline V gene encodes CDR1 SQVTM and CDR2 ANQGSEA. V lost 7 bases and J 4 bases, leaving 14 bases between the germline ends. CDR3 size: 12 residues. The CDR3 DNA reads TGCAGCGCAAATACAGGATATTACGAGCAGTACTTC. Its translation: CSANTGYYEQYF.

The chain links TRBV4-3 to TRBJ2-7, with a possible D match to TRBD1 (6 bases). The CDR3 covers 15 residues. The germline V gene has CDR1 LGHNA and CDR2 YSLEER. The germline V and J ends were trimmed by 1 base and 1 base, with 11 bases remaining between them. As DNA, the CDR3 is TGCGCCAGCAGCCAAGCAGGGGTGGGTTCCTACGAGCAGTACTTC. It codes for CASSQAGVGSYEQYF.

The J gene is TRBJ2-3, the V gene TRBV18; 7 nucleotides line up with TRBD2. The CDR3 totals 11 residues. Germline CDR1 KGHSH, CDR2 LQKENI. With 8 bases clipped from V and 11 bases from J, the junction kept 7 bases outside the gene matches. The CDR3 sequence is CASTTGGGQYF. CDR3 in DNA: TGTGCCAGCACCACGGGAGGAGGGCAGTATTTT.

The J gene is TRBJ2-1, the V gene TRBV5-1; maybe TRBD1 (5 bases). CDR1 and CDR2 from the germline V gene are SGHRS and YFSETQ. Between the trimmed V and J ends, which lost 2 bases and 0 bases, there was a span of 12 bases. The CDR3 runs 16 residues. The CDR3 reads CASSFGAASSYNEQFF. CDR3 DNA sequence: TGCGCCAGCAGCTTTGGGGCGGCAAGCTCCTACAATGAGCAGTTCTTC. The whole variable domain, filled in from reference TRBV5-1 and TRBJ2-1, reads KAGVTQTPRYLIKTRGQQVTLSCSPISGHRSVSWYQQTPGQGLQFLFEYFSETQRNKGNFPGRFSGRQFSNSRSEMNVSTLELGDSALYLCASSFGAASSYNEQFFGPGTRLTVL.

This clone has more than one count but fewer than ten. The gene calls are TRBV4-1 and TRBJ2-2, with 8 bases matching TRBD2. CDR1 MGHRA and CDR2 YSYEKL come from the germline V gene. The CDR3 contains 16 residues. V lost 6 bases, J lost 2 bases, and 8 bases stayed unmatched. The DNA of the CDR3 is TGCGCCAGCAGGGATCTTAGCGGGACTAACACCGGGGAGCTGTTTTTT. Protein product: CASRDLSGTNTGELFF.